This T cell receptor (beta chain) originates from a study of early T cells in non-severe SARS-CoV-2 infection. Study overall: Sequencing targeted bulk RNA from unsorted whole blood, leaving chains unpaired.

On this clonotype itself: What it binds is not known.

Unique molecular identifier tags were affixed to discrete cDNA molecules. TCRdb used MiXCR to reprocess the 5' RACE reads, holding one entry per CDR3 protein. The data contain approximately 30,000 distinct CDR3 sequences, approximately 4.4% of them singletons. Unmatched junction bases numbered 6, after V lost 1 base and J lost 5 bases. The germline V gene encodes CDR1 KGHSH and CDR2 LQKENI. The CDR3 length is 15 residues. Study-wide results and caveats: Reliance on VDJdb matching favored anti-spike CD8 responses; private and CD4 specificities were missed.

Sequenced material: whole blood. The clonotype originates from an adult who was a healthcare worker with PCR-confirmed SARS-CoV-2 infection or an uninfected control (not recorded which). The chain recombines TRBV18 with TRBJ2-5; 8 nucleotides align to TRBD2. CDR3 DNA sequence: TGTGCCAGCTCACCACTAGCGGGGAGTGAGGAGACCCAGTACTTC. Its translation: CASSPLAGSEETQYF.